This T cell receptor beta chain was identified in a study of blood T cell repertoires in COVID-19. Overall study: From the United States, Italy and Spain came samples of acute and convalescent COVID-19. In each case, the material was cDNA or gDNA derived from T cells, B-cell-depleted T cells, or PBMCs.

Original data processing: Quantification of nucleated cells was approximated via reference gene primer amplification. Measured with immunoSEQ multiplex PCR; TCRdb has only the in-frame clones, and not every one. That table gives V, J and clone size, and the DNA gave D and trimming. The sample has about 110,000 clones, 71% seen once; the top ten hold about 1%. V shed 1 base and J shed 6 bases, with 7 bases lying between them. This CDR3 comprises 13 residues. Germline CDR1 is LNHDA and CDR2 is SQIVND (reference sequence). Sequenced input: peripheral blood. The source is a human donor with acute or convalescent COVID-19. The donor label of this sample is uncertain. The rearrangement uses TRBV19 and TRBJ1-5; D not resolved. The CDR3 sequence: CASSIGGGQPQHF. CDR3 DNA: TGTGCCAGTAGTATAGGTGGCGGTCAGCCCCAGCATTTT.